The 18 T cell receptor beta chains presented below share a single source sample, sequenced in a study of CD8+ T cells in alopecia areata. Extraction and reverse transcription of RNA yielded cDNA as the sequencing template. Here immunoSEQ multiplex PCR was the method, and the copy in TCRdb shows in-frame clones only, minus some. Of fewer than 150,000 clones in the sample, 30% to 40% were seen once. The sample comprised CD4+ T cells sorted from blood. Every receptor here comes from a human donor with alopecia areata.

This chain's CDR3 is CASSSGTGVYNEQFF. The CDR3 DNA follows: TGTGCCAGCAGCTCCGGGACAGGGGTCTACAATGAGCAGTTCTTC. V gene TRBV9 combines with J gene TRBJ2-1; 10 bases align to TRBD1. CDR1 and CDR2 (germline): SGDLS, YYNGEE. Losses at the gene ends were 4 bases for V and 3 bases for J; bases not matched to a gene: 4. The CDR3 runs to 15 residues.

V is TRBV29-1 and J is TRBJ2-7; 9 bases are shared with TRBD1. Germline CDR1 and CDR2: SQVTM and ANQGSEA. With V trimmed by 6 bases and J by 5 bases, 8 bases remained unmatched. This CDR3 comprises 13 residues. The CDR3 loop reads CSVKGQGFNEQYF. CDR3 bases: TGCAGCGTGAAGGGACAGGGTTTCAACGAGCAGTACTTC.

The genes are TRBV28 and TRBJ2-3, with 7 bases that match TRBD1. The germline V gene has CDR1 MDHEN and CDR2 SYDVKM. Unmatched junction bases numbered 3, after V lost 4 bases and J lost 5 bases. The CDR3 has 13 amino acids. DNA of the CDR3: TGTGCCAGCAGTTCGGGACAGCTAGATACGCAGTATTTT. Its protein is CASSSGQLDTQYF. The full variable domain, in which reference TRBV28 and TRBJ2-3 provide the parts outside the CDR3, is DVKVTQSSRYLVKRTGEKVFLECVQDMDHENMFWYRQDPGLGLRLIYFSYDVKMKEKGDIPEGYSVSREKKERFSLILESASTNQTSMYLCASSSGQLDTQYFGPGTRLTVL.

In its sample, this clone was seen a few times. This rearrangement joins TRBV5-1 to TRBJ2-5, with 7 bases identical to TRBD2. After removal of 0 bases from V and 3 bases from J, the junction contained 5 bases not matched to a gene. Germline CDR1 SGHRS, CDR2 YFSETQ. The CDR3 is made up of 15 amino acids. This CDR3 reads CASSLAASGKETQYF. CDR3 in DNA: TGCGCCAGCAGCTTGGCGGCTAGCGGCAAAGAGACCCAGTACTTC.

The chain joins TRBV6-5 to TRBJ2-1, with a possible D match to TRBD1 (6 bases). CDR3 length equals 15 residues. The V end lost 2 bases, the J end lost 0 bases, and 8 bases lay between the germline ends. CDR1 MNHEY and CDR2 SVGAGI come from the germline V gene. The CDR3 DNA is TGTGCCAGCAGTTACCCGGACAGCTCCTACAATGAGCAGTTCTTC. Protein: CASSYPDSSYNEQFF.

As regards this clone: The junction does not match germline at one end; this may be a read error. This chain uses TRBV5-6 with TRBJ2-4; 8 nucleotides match TRBD1. This CDR3 has 13 residues. Germline assignment: CDR1 SGHDT and CDR2 YYEEEE. The CDR3 nucleotides read TGTGCCAGCAGCTCAGCTTCCCAGGGGGCGCCAGGCTTC. As protein: CASSSASQGAPGF.

The table lists this clone with a few counts. The rearrangement links TRBV5-1 to TRBJ2-5, with 7 bases matching TRBD2. The CDR3 runs to 15 residues. V gave up 4 bases and J gave up 5 bases; unmatched junction bases: 11. Germline values: CDR1 SGHRS, CDR2 YFSETQ. The CDR3 here is CASSRNPSSGETQYF. CDR3 sequence (DNA): TGCGCCAGCAGCCGAAACCCAAGTAGCGGGGAGACCCAGTACTTC.

There are a few counts of this clone. The chain has TRBV28 and TRBJ1-1; the D is unclear. V lost 1 base to trimming and J lost 0 bases, with 18 bases between them. The CDR3 extends over 18 amino acids. CDR1 is MDHEN and CDR2 is SYDVKM in the germline V gene. The CDR3: CASSLSTRLPQLNTEAFF. The CDR3 region has the DNA TGTGCCAGCAGTTTATCGACCCGACTCCCACAGCTGAACACTGAAGCTTTCTTT.

The chain uses TRBV5-1 and TRBJ2-2; D is ambiguous. Per the germline V gene, CDR1 is SGHRS and CDR2 is YFSETQ. The CDR3 loop spans 14 amino acids. Trimming removed 5 bases from V and 2 bases from J, with 10 bases in between. The CDR3 DNA is TGCGCCAGCAGAGAGAACAGTAACACCGGGGAGCTGTTTTTT. This sequence encodes CASRENSNTGELFF.

The chain uses TRBV6-5 and TRBJ1-2; the D is unclear. The CDR3 sequence is 11 residues long. V gave up 8 bases and J gave up 2 bases, with 6 bases separating them. CDR1 is MNHEY, CDR2 SVGAGI, per germline. CDR3 sequence: CASSRNYGYTF. The CDR3 bases are TGTGCCAGCTCCAGGAACTATGGCTACACCTTC.

This clone was seen a handful of times. The chain uses TRBV27 and TRBJ2-7; TRBD1 matches at 8 bases. Germline V gene lookup returns CDR1 MNHEY and CDR2 SMNVEV (reference sequence). V shed 6 bases, J shed 3 bases, and the junction held 10 bases outside the gene matches. The CDR3 runs to 15 residues. The CDR3 here is CASSRSGTGLYEQYF. The CDR3 nucleotides are TGTGCCAGCAGCCGCTCCGGGACAGGCCTCTACGAGCAGTACTTC.

The gene calls are TRBV29-1 and TRBJ2-2; 9 nucleotides align to TRBD2. Germline CDR1 SQVTM, CDR2 ANQGSEA. The V and J ends lost 7 bases and 5 bases, in that order; junction bases with no gene match: 8. The CDR3 length is 14 residues. The CDR3 is CSALAGVATGELFF. The CDR3 nucleotides read TGCAGCGCATTAGCGGGAGTAGCGACCGGGGAGCTGTTTTTT.

The V gene is TRBV7-2, the J gene TRBJ1-3; D is perhaps TRBD1 (6 bases). CDR1 and CDR2 from the germline V gene are SGHTA and FQGNSA. V dropped 11 bases and J dropped 0 bases, with 11 bases sitting between them. The CDR3 has 13 amino acids. The CDR3 protein is CAGGGTSGNTIYF. The CDR3 nucleotides are TGTGCCGGAGGGGGGACCTCTGGAAACACCATATATTTT.

J is TRBJ1-2 and V is TRBV30; TRBD1 might be the D (6 bases). V was pared by 0 bases and J by 8 bases, with 16 bases between. Germline V gene sequence: CDR1 GTSNPN, CDR2 SVGIG (reference sequence). CDR3 length: 14 residues. CDR3 region: CAWSVPARGHGYTF. For the CDR3, the DNA is TGTGCCTGGAGTGTTCCCGCCAGGGGCCACGGCTACACCTTC.

V usage is TRBV29-1 and J usage is TRBJ2-7; 8 bases line up with TRBD1. This CDR3 has 14 amino acids. The germline V gene encodes CDR1 SQVTM and CDR2 ANQGSEA. Germline trimming cut 5 bases from V and 4 bases from J; bases unmatched to any gene: 10. The DNA of the CDR3 is TGCAGCGTTCTGGGACAGGCGAAATATTACGAGCAGTACTTC. Protein product: CSVLGQAKYYEQYF.

This clone was picked up a small number of times. The rearrangement uses TRBV6-1 and TRBJ2-2, with D unresolved. Trimming took 2 bases from V and 4 from J, leaving 5 bases between them. From germline, CDR1 is MNHNS and CDR2 SASEGT. The CDR3 is made up of 13 amino acids. The CDR3 sequence: CASSETGTGELFF. CDR3 DNA: TGTGCCAGCAGTGAAACTGGCACCGGGGAGCTGTTTTTT.

This clone was counted between two and nine times. This rearrangement joins TRBV18 to TRBJ1-2, with TRBD1 identical over 9 bases. The trim removed 3 bases at V and 8 bases at J, leaving 7 bases unmatched. This CDR3 region has 14 residues. Germline V gives CDR1 KGHSH, CDR2 LQKENI. The DNA for the CDR3 is TGTGCCAGCTCACCCACAGGGGGCCCAGAGGGCTACACCTTC. Protein sequence: CASSPTGGPEGYTF.

The chain couples TRBV30 to TRBJ1-2; D not certain. This CDR3 is 15 amino acids long. Germline V gene lookup returns CDR1 GTSNPN and CDR2 SVGIG (reference sequence). Trimming took 1 base from V and 4 from J, leaving 16 bases between them. The CDR3 DNA reads TGTGCCTGGAGTGCGGGGTGGGAGGCTTTCTATGGCTACACCTTC. As protein: CAWSAGWEAFYGYTF.